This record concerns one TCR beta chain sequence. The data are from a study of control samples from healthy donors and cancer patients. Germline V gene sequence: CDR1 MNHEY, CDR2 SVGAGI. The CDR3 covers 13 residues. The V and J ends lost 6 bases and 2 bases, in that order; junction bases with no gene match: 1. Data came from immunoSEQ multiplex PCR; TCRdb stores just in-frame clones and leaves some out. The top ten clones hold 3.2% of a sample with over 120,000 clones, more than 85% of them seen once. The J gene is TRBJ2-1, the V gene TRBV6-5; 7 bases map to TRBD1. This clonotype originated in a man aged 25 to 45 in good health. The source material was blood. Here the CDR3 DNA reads TGTGCCAGCAGGCAGGGGGCCTACAATGAGCAGTTCTTC. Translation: CASRQGAYNEQFF.